This record covers a single TCR beta chain. Its antigen is as yet unknown. The sample originates from a study of cytomegalovirus exposure and HLA in healthy donors. Study background: The 90 to 150 validation repertoires used a platform that matched the one used for the 550 to 800 first-cohort repertoires, as a later analysis reported.

Germline assignment: CDR1 GTSNPN and CDR2 SVGIG (reference sequence). This CDR3 region has 12 residues. Losses at the gene ends were 2 bases for V and 12 bases for J; bases not matched to a gene: 4. Study results and limitations: As confirmed in vitro, three CMV-associated chains were specific for CMV antigens. The study designated around 150 TCR beta chains cytomegalovirus-associated. The majority of TCR sequences were rare, yet some public TCRs appeared in many donors.

The repertoire was sequenced with immunoSEQ multiplex PCR; TCRdb's copy has only in-frame clones and lacks some. The table has some 140,000 clones, 70% to 90% seen once. The TCR originated in a human donor in good health. The chain links TRBV30 to TRBJ2-6, with 7 nucleotides matching TRBD1. Input material: PBMCs. The CDR3 nucleotides read TGTGCCTGGAGTCGCGACAGGGCCGTCCTGACTTTC. Encoded protein: CAWSRDRAVLTF.